Given below is one TCR beta chain in context. The entry originates in a study of CD8 T cells in Susac syndrome. A quantity of about 0.5 to 1 ug RNA underwent reverse transcription using random hexamers. TCRdb reanalysed the immunoSEQ multiplex PCR reads using MiXCR and keeps one entry per CDR3 protein. The data hold 100,000 to 150,000 distinct CDR3 sequences, with 96% observed a single time. Sequencing was done on a sample of CD4+ T cells from PBMCs. This TCR was sampled from a human donor with Susac syndrome.

CDR3 DNA: TGTGCCAGCAGCCAAGGGATTGGGAGGCCCCAGCATTTT. The encoded protein is CASSQGIGRPQHF. V gene TRBV3-1 combines with J gene TRBJ1-5; D is uncertain. The V gene's germline CDR1 is LGHDT and CDR2 YNNKEL (reference sequence). The CDR3 covers 13 residues. V shed 1 base and J shed 9 bases, with 10 bases lying between them.